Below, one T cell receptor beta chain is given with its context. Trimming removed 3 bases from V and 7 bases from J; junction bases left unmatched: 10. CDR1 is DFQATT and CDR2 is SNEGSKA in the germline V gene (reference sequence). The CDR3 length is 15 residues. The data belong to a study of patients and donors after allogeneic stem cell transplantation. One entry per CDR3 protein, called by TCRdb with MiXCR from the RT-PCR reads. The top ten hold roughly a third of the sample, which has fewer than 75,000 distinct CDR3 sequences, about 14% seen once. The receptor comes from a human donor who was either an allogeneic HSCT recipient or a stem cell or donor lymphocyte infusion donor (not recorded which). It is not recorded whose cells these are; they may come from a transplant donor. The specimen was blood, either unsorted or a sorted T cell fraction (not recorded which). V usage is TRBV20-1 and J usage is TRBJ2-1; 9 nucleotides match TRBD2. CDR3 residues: CSASIRREGPNEQFF. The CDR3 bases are TGCAGTGCTAGTATAAGGCGGGAGGGCCCGAATGAGCAGTTCTTC.